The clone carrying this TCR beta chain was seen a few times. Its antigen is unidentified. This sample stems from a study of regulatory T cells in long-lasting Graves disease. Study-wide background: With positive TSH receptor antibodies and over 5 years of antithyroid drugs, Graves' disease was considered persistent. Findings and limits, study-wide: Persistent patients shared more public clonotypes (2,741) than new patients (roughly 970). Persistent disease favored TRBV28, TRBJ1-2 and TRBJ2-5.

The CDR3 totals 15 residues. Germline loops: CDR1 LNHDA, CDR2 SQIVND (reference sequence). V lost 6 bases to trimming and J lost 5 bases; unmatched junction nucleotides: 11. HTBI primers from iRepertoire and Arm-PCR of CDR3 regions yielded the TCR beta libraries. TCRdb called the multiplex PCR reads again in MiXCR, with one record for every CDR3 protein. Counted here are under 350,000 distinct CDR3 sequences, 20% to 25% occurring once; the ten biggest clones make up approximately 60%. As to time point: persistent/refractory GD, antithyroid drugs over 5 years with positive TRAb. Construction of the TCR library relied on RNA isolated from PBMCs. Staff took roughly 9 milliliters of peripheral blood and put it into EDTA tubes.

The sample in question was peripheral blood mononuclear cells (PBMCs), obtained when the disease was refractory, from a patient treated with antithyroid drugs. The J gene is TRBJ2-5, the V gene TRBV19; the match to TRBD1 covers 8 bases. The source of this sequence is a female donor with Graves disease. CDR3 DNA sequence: TGTGCCAGTAGCCGGAACGGACAGGGATGGGAGACCCAGTACTTC. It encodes CASSRNGQGWETQYF.